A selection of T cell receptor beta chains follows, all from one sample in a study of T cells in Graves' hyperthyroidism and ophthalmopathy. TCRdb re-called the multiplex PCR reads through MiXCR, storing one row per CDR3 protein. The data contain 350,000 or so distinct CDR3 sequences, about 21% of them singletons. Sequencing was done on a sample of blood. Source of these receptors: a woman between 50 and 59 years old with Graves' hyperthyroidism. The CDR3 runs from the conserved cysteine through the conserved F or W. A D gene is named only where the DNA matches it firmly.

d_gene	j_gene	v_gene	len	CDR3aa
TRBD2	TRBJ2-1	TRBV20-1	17	CSAKGLAGEIFYNEQFF
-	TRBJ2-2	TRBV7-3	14	CASRPGQSTGELFF
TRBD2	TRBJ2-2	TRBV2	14	CASSTSANTGELFF
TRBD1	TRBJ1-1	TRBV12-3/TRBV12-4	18	CASSFWMTEGAWDTEAFF
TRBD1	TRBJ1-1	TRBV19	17	CASSISGPGGWGTEAFF
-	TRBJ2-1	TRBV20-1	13	CSAEGTRDNEQFF
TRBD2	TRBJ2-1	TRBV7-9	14	CASSLASGGNEQFF
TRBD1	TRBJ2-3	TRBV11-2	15	CASSYTGGKGDTQYF
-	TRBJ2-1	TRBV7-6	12	CASSLGPGEQFF
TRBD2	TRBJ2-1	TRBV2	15	CASSVSGGAYNEQFF
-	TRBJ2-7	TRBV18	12	CASSPVYDEQYF
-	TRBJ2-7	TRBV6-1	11	CASSRDLEQYF
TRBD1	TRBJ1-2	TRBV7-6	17	CASSYRDRGGGGYGYTF
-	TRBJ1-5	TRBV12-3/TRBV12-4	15	CASSLDRGLNQPQHF
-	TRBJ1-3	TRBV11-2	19	CASSLDWAGAQSSGNTIYF
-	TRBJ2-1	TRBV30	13	CAWLIRTYNEQFF
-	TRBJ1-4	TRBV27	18	CASSFGGNRFIKQEKLFF
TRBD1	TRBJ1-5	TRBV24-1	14	CATSDNRGNQPQHF
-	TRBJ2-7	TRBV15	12	CATSRGDYEQYF
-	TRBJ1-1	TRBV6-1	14	CASSESGTFIEAFF
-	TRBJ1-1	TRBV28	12	CASREGWTEAFF
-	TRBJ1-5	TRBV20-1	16	CSARDPRSTSNQPQHF
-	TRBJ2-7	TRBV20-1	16	CSADPLMGGLPYEQYF
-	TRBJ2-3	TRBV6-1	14	CASSDRLGADTQYF
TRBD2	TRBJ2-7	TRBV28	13	CATTSGAGHEQYF
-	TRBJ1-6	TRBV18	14	CASSPRGVDSPLHF
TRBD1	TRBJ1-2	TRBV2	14	CASSGRTGEYGYTF
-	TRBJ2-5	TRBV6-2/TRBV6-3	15	CASSPRDTSGGTQYF
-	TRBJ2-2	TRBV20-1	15	CSARVGTANTGERFF
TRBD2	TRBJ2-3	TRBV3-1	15	CASSQDPAGVDTQYF
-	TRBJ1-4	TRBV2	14	CASRDTRTDEKLFF
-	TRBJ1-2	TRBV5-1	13	CASSLAQDYGYTF
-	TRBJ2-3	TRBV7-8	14	CASSLANRADTQYF
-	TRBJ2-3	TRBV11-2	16	CASSSPLADSTDTQYF
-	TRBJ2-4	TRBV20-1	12	CSAPLAKNIQYF
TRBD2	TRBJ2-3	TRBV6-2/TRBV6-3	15	CASHTSGRGTDTQYF
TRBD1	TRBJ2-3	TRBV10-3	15	CAISAGTGRGDTQYF
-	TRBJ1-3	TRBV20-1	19	CSARDRVGGGGFSGNTIYF
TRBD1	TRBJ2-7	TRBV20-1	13	CSAERDRSYEQYF
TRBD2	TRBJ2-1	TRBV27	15	CASSFWVTSGSKQFF